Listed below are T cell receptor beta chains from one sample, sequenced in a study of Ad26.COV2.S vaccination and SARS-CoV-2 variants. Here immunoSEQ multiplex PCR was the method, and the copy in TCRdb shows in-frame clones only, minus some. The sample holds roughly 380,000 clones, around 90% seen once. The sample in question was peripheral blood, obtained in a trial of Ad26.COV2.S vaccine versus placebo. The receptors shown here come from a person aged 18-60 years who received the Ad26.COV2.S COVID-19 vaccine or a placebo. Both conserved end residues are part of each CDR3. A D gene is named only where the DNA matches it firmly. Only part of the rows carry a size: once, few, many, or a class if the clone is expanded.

CDR3nt: TGTGCCAGTAGTACGACCCGGGACAGGCTTAGCTCCTACAATGAGCAGTTCTTC
CDR3aa: CASSTTRDRLSSYNEQFF
abundance: NA
v_gene: TRBV19
d_gene: TRBD1
j_gene: TRBJ2-1

CDR3nt: TGTGCCAGCAGTCCACAGGGCCACTATGGCTACACCTTC
CDR3aa: CASSPQGHYGYTF
abundance: NA
v_gene: TRBV27
d_gene: NA
j_gene: TRBJ1-2

CDR3nt: TGTGCCAGCAGCCCAGGACTAGCGGGGGGCTCCGAGAACACCGGGGAGCTGTTTTTT
CDR3aa: CASSPGLAGGSENTGELFF
abundance: NA
v_gene: TRBV2
d_gene: TRBD2
j_gene: TRBJ2-2

CDR3nt: TGTGCCAGCAGCTCTCGGACAGGGGGCCTCACTGAAGCTTTCTTT
CDR3aa: CASSSRTGGLTEAFF
abundance: once
v_gene: TRBV11-3
d_gene: TRBD1
j_gene: TRBJ1-1

CDR3nt: TGTGCCAGCAGCCAAGACAGGGGAAATTCACCCCTCCACTTT
CDR3aa: CASSQDRGNSPLHF
abundance: NA
v_gene: TRBV7-9
d_gene: TRBD1
j_gene: TRBJ1-6

CDR3nt: TGTGCCAGCAGCTCCCTTGGAGGTTCCTACGAGCAGTACTTC
CDR3aa: CASSSLGGSYEQYF
abundance: NA
v_gene: TRBV5-6
d_gene: NA
j_gene: TRBJ2-7

CDR3nt: TGCGCCAGCAGCTCCGGGACTACCTACAATGAGCAGTTCTTC
CDR3aa: CASSSGTTYNEQFF
abundance: few
v_gene: TRBV5-1
d_gene: TRBD2
j_gene: TRBJ2-1

CDR3nt: TGCGCCAGCAGCCGCCAGCGGGGGAGCTCCTACGAGCAGTACTTC
CDR3aa: CASSRQRGSSYEQYF
abundance: NA
v_gene: TRBV4-3
d_gene: TRBD2
j_gene: TRBJ2-7

CDR3nt: TGTGCCAGCAACATCCGGGGGGGATCCGATCAGCCCCAGCATTTT
CDR3aa: CASNIRGGSDQPQHF
abundance: NA
v_gene: TRBV2
d_gene: NA
j_gene: TRBJ1-5

CDR3nt: TGTGCCAGTAGTAACCCGGACAGAACCACTCACTATGGCTACACCTTC
CDR3aa: CASSNPDRTTHYGYTF
abundance: once
v_gene: TRBV19
d_gene: NA
j_gene: TRBJ1-2

CDR3nt: TGTGCCAGCACCAGGGCTGAGGGGGGCGACGAGCAGTACTTC
CDR3aa: CASTRAEGGDEQYF
abundance: NA
v_gene: TRBV7-9
d_gene: NA
j_gene: TRBJ2-7

CDR3nt: TGTGCCAGCAGCTCGGACAGGGGTGGATCACCCCTCCACTTT
CDR3aa: CASSSDRGGSPLHF
abundance: few
v_gene: TRBV7-3
d_gene: TRBD1
j_gene: TRBJ1-6

CDR3nt: TGTGCCAGCAGCCAAGTTGAAAGCAGGGGTGAAGCTTTCTTT
CDR3aa: CASSQVESRGEAFF
abundance: NA
v_gene: TRBV3-1/TRBV3-2
d_gene: NA
j_gene: TRBJ1-1

CDR3nt: TGTGCCAGCAGCTTGGGACGGCGTTGGGAGACCCAGTACTTC
CDR3aa: CASSLGRRWETQYF
abundance: NA
v_gene: TRBV11-2
d_gene: NA
j_gene: TRBJ2-5

CDR3nt: TGTGCCACCCGAAGTCCGAACACCGGGGAGCTGTTTTTT
CDR3aa: CATRSPNTGELFF
abundance: once
v_gene: TRBV24-1
d_gene: NA
j_gene: TRBJ2-2

CDR3nt: TGTGCCAGCAGCTTAGTAGGTTACCAAGAGACCCAGTACTTC
CDR3aa: CASSLVGYQETQYF
abundance: NA
v_gene: TRBV7-6
d_gene: NA
j_gene: TRBJ2-5

CDR3nt: TGTGCCAGCAGCTTACGAGACAGACAGGAACAAGAGACCCAGTACTTC
CDR3aa: CASSLRDRQEQETQYF
abundance: few
v_gene: TRBV13
d_gene: NA
j_gene: TRBJ2-5

CDR3nt: TGTGCCAGCAGTTATGAGCGGACTGTGGGAGCTTTCTTT
CDR3aa: CASSYERTVGAFF
abundance: NA
v_gene: TRBV6-5
d_gene: NA
j_gene: TRBJ1-1

CDR3nt: TGTGCCAGTCGCAGGGATACTGAAGCTTTCTTT
CDR3aa: CASRRDTEAFF
abundance: few
v_gene: TRBV19
d_gene: NA
j_gene: TRBJ1-1

CDR3nt: TGCAGCGTTCCAGGGGTCAACACCGGGGAGCTGTTTTTT
CDR3aa: CSVPGVNTGELFF
abundance: NA
v_gene: TRBV29-1
d_gene: NA
j_gene: TRBJ2-2

CDR3nt: TGTGCCAGCAGCTTAATTCCGGGACAGCAAGAGACCCAGTACTTC
CDR3aa: CASSLIPGQQETQYF
abundance: NA
v_gene: TRBV7-3
d_gene: TRBD1
j_gene: TRBJ2-5

CDR3nt: TGTGCCAGCTCGGGGGCTGGGGAGCAGTACTTC
CDR3aa: CASSGAGEQYF
abundance: NA
v_gene: TRBV7-9
d_gene: NA
j_gene: TRBJ2-7

CDR3nt: TGTGCCAGCAGCGTAGTGAGGGTACGAGCTGTAGCCAAAAACATTCAGTACTTC
CDR3aa: CASSVVRVRAVAKNIQYF
abundance: NA
v_gene: TRBV9
d_gene: NA
j_gene: TRBJ2-4

CDR3nt: TGTGCCAGCAGTGCCGGGACAGGGTTCTACGAGCAGTACTTC
CDR3aa: CASSAGTGFYEQYF
abundance: NA
v_gene: TRBV2
d_gene: TRBD1
j_gene: TRBJ2-7

CDR3nt: TGTGCCAGCAGCTCAGACAGGGGGCCCGGAAACACCATATATTTT
CDR3aa: CASSSDRGPGNTIYF
abundance: NA
v_gene: TRBV3-1/TRBV3-2
d_gene: TRBD1
j_gene: TRBJ1-3

CDR3nt: TGTGCCAGCAGCTTGCCGGAAGCGGGGGAGAGGGAGCAGTACTTC
CDR3aa: CASSLPEAGEREQYF
abundance: NA
v_gene: TRBV5-4
d_gene: TRBD2
j_gene: TRBJ2-7

CDR3nt: TGCAGCGGCCTCAGGGGTAAGACTGAAGCTTTCTTT
CDR3aa: CSGLRGKTEAFF
abundance: NA
v_gene: TRBV29-1
d_gene: NA
j_gene: TRBJ1-1

CDR3nt: TGTGCCAGCAGCTCGATCTTGGGACTAGCGACGGAGACCCAGTACTTC
CDR3aa: CASSSILGLATETQYF
abundance: NA
v_gene: TRBV27
d_gene: TRBD2
j_gene: TRBJ2-5

CDR3nt: TGTGCCACCGAGAGAGCAGGGTCTAACGGGGAGCTGTTTTTT
CDR3aa: CATERAGSNGELFF
abundance: once
v_gene: TRBV24-1
d_gene: NA
j_gene: TRBJ2-2

CDR3nt: TGTGCCAGCAGTTCCCGGGGCTCCTACGAGCAGTACTTC
CDR3aa: CASSSRGSYEQYF
abundance: NA
v_gene: TRBV27
d_gene: NA
j_gene: TRBJ2-7

CDR3nt: TGTGCCAGCAGCCCGATGGGGGACACAAGCAATCAGCCCCAGCATTTT
CDR3aa: CASSPMGDTSNQPQHF
abundance: NA
v_gene: TRBV5-5
d_gene: NA
j_gene: TRBJ1-5

CDR3nt: TGTGCCAGTAGTTCTTGGACTAGCGAAGAGGAACATACAACTGTAGAGACCCAGTACTTC
CDR3aa: CASSSWTSEEEHTTVETQYF
abundance: NA
v_gene: TRBV19
d_gene: TRBD2
j_gene: TRBJ2-5

CDR3nt: TGCAGCGTTGGGAGGGTTCAAGAGACCCAGTACTTC
CDR3aa: CSVGRVQETQYF
abundance: NA
v_gene: TRBV29-1
d_gene: NA
j_gene: TRBJ2-5

CDR3nt: TGTGCCAGCAGTTTCACGACCGAGGTGGGAGGCGAGCAGTACTTC
CDR3aa: CASSFTTEVGGEQYF
abundance: NA
v_gene: TRBV27
d_gene: NA
j_gene: TRBJ2-7

CDR3nt: TGTGCCAGCAGCTCGGGGACAGGCCGGCAGTACTTC
CDR3aa: CASSSGTGRQYF
abundance: NA
v_gene: TRBV7-3
d_gene: TRBD1
j_gene: TRBJ2-7

CDR3nt: TGTGCCAGCTCACCACCGGGAGGGTCGTATGGCTACACCTTC
CDR3aa: CASSPPGGSYGYTF
abundance: NA
v_gene: TRBV18
d_gene: NA
j_gene: TRBJ1-2

CDR3nt: TGTGCCACCAGCCGGCATGGCCCTGGGGCCAACGTCCTGACTTTC
CDR3aa: CATSRHGPGANVLTF
abundance: few
v_gene: TRBV15
d_gene: NA
j_gene: TRBJ2-6

CDR3nt: TGTGCCAGCAGCCCGGGGGAGGGCCCCCTGTCTTATGGCTACACCTTC
CDR3aa: CASSPGEGPLSYGYTF
abundance: few
v_gene: TRBV7-3
d_gene: NA
j_gene: TRBJ1-2

CDR3nt: TGCGCCAGCAGCTTGCGGACGAACACTGAAGCTTTCTTT
CDR3aa: CASSLRTNTEAFF
abundance: NA
v_gene: TRBV5-1
d_gene: NA
j_gene: TRBJ1-1

CDR3nt: TGTGCCAGCATGACAGGGTGGGGGAATCAGCCCCAGCATTTT
CDR3aa: CASMTGWGNQPQHF
abundance: NA
v_gene: TRBV19
d_gene: TRBD1
j_gene: TRBJ1-5

CDR3nt: TGTGCCAGCAGCCCCAACCCGGACAGGGGGCTGCACGAGCAGTACTTC
CDR3aa: CASSPNPDRGLHEQYF
abundance: few
v_gene: TRBV7-9
d_gene: TRBD1
j_gene: TRBJ2-7

CDR3nt: TGTGCCAGCAGCCCTGGCAGAGGGCAAAGCAGATCACCCCTCCACTTT
CDR3aa: CASSPGRGQSRSPLHF
abundance: NA
v_gene: TRBV6-2/TRBV6-3
d_gene: NA
j_gene: TRBJ1-6

CDR3nt: TGTGCCAGCAGCCGGGACAGGGCCCAAGAGACCCAGTACTTC
CDR3aa: CASSRDRAQETQYF
abundance: NA
v_gene: TRBV2
d_gene: TRBD1
j_gene: TRBJ2-5

CDR3nt: TGTGCCAGCACCGGAGGTACAAATTATGGCTACACCTTC
CDR3aa: CASTGGTNYGYTF
abundance: few
v_gene: TRBV11-2
d_gene: NA
j_gene: TRBJ1-2

CDR3nt: TGTGCCAGTCAGGACAGGGGGCTCACTGAAGCTTTCTTT
CDR3aa: CASQDRGLTEAFF
abundance: NA
v_gene: TRBV25-1
d_gene: TRBD1
j_gene: TRBJ1-1

CDR3nt: TGTGCCAGCAGCTTAGAGGACAGGGCGGATTCACCCCTCCACTTT
CDR3aa: CASSLEDRADSPLHF
abundance: NA
v_gene: TRBV7-2
d_gene: TRBD1
j_gene: TRBJ1-6

CDR3nt: TGCGCCAGCAGCCAGCCCGCGGGCGATACGCAGTATTTT
CDR3aa: CASSQPAGDTQYF
abundance: NA
v_gene: TRBV4-1
d_gene: NA
j_gene: TRBJ2-3

CDR3nt: TGTGCCACCAGCAGAGGGCCGGGACAGGGTCCCGCCGGTTCACCCCTCCACTTT
CDR3aa: CATSRGPGQGPAGSPLHF
abundance: NA
v_gene: TRBV15
d_gene: TRBD1
j_gene: TRBJ1-6

CDR3nt: TGTGCCAGCGGGCGGGGGAGCTCCTACAATGAGCAGTTCTTC
CDR3aa: CASGRGSSYNEQFF
abundance: NA
v_gene: TRBV27
d_gene: TRBD2
j_gene: TRBJ2-1

CDR3nt: TGTGCCAGCAGTTTGGGACCCGAGCAGTACTTC
CDR3aa: CASSLGPEQYF
abundance: NA
v_gene: TRBV12-3/TRBV12-4
d_gene: NA
j_gene: TRBJ2-7

CDR3nt: TGTGCCAGTAGTCCCCGGGGGCAGGGCTATGGCTACACCTTC
CDR3aa: CASSPRGQGYGYTF
abundance: many
v_gene: TRBV19
d_gene: NA
j_gene: TRBJ1-2

CDR3nt: TGTGCCAGCAGCCAAGAGAGGACAGGGGGCGCCTACGAGCAGTACTTC
CDR3aa: CASSQERTGGAYEQYF
abundance: NA
v_gene: TRBV3-1/TRBV3-2
d_gene: TRBD1
j_gene: TRBJ2-7

CDR3nt: TGTGCCAGCAGCTTTGGAATAGGCGAGCAGTACTTC
CDR3aa: CASSFGIGEQYF
abundance: NA
v_gene: TRBV7-2
d_gene: NA
j_gene: TRBJ2-7

CDR3nt: TGTGCCAGCAGCTTAGTAGGGGGCCAAGAGACCCAGTACTTC
CDR3aa: CASSLVGGQETQYF
abundance: NA
v_gene: TRBV7-9
d_gene: NA
j_gene: TRBJ2-5

CDR3nt: TGTGCCAGCAGTTTAGGGGGGCGGAACACAGATACGCAGTATTTT
CDR3aa: CASSLGGRNTDTQYF
abundance: once
v_gene: TRBV27
d_gene: NA
j_gene: TRBJ2-3

CDR3nt: TGTGTCAGCAGCGTAGGGGCGGGGCACCCGATCGATACGCAGTATTTT
CDR3aa: CVSSVGAGHPIDTQYF
abundance: NA
v_gene: TRBV9
d_gene: NA
j_gene: TRBJ2-3

CDR3nt: TGTGCCATCAGTCAGGGACTAGCGGCGAACACCGGGGAGCTGTTTTTT
CDR3aa: CAISQGLAANTGELFF
abundance: NA
v_gene: TRBV10-3
d_gene: TRBD2
j_gene: TRBJ2-2